The 24 T cell receptor beta chains in this list originate from one sample, sequenced in a study of T cell responses to AZD1222 COVID-19 vaccine. The table came from immunoSEQ multiplex PCR; TCRdb's copy has only in-frame clones and leaves some out. The sample contains 90,000 to 110,000 clones, around 90% of which appear only once. The sample consisted of peripheral blood, taken on day 0 of MenACWY control vaccination. The receptors were sampled from an adult in good health.

The V and J genes are TRBV14 and TRBJ1-4; D gene uncertain. The CDR3 has 19 residues. The germline V gene has CDR1 SGHDN and CDR2 FVKESK. V dropped 0 bases and J dropped 8 bases, with 25 bases sitting between them. The CDR3 is CASSQEFFVETPDGEKLFF. For the CDR3, the DNA is TGTGCCAGCAGCCAAGAGTTTTTTGTGGAGACCCCCGATGGAGAAAAACTGTTTTTT. Full variable domain (remainder filled in from reference TRBV14 and TRBJ1-4): EAGVTQFPSHSVIEKGQTVTLRCDPISGHDNLYWYRRVMGKEIKFLLHFVKESKQDESGMPNNRFLAERTGGTYSTLKVQPAELEDSGVYFCASSQEFFVETPDGEKLFFGSGTQLSVL.

The rearrangement joins TRBV9 to TRBJ2-5, with 8 bases matching TRBD2. The V segment lost 2 bases and the J segment 2 bases; nucleotides outside the gene matches: 5. Germline lookup yields CDR1 SGDLS and CDR2 YYNGEE. The CDR3 has 15 residues. The CDR3 DNA is TGTGCCAGCAGCGTGGCGGGGGGTTATCAAGAGACCCAGTACTTC. Translation: CASSVAGGYQETQYF. Together with reference TRBV9 and TRBJ2-5, the CDR3 gives the full variable domain: DSGVTQTPKHLITATGQRVTLRCSPRSGDLSVYWYQQSLDQGLQFLIQYYNGEERAKGNILERFSAQQFPDLHSELNLSSLELGDSALYFCASSVAGGYQETQYFGPGTRLLVL.

This chain joins TRBV6-2 or TRBV6-3 and TRBJ1-5; D is perhaps TRBD1 (5 bases). Germline values: CDR1 MNHEY, CDR2 SVGEGT. The V end was cut by 2 bases, the J end by 3 bases, with 17 bases between. CDR3 length: 17 amino acids. The CDR3 loop reads CASSYLPGRGDNQPQHF. CDR3 nucleotide sequence: TGTGCCAGCAGTTACCTACCCGGGAGGGGCGACAATCAGCCCCAGCATTTT.

The chain joins TRBV11-2 to TRBJ1-2, with D perhaps TRBD1 (5 bases). V lost 6 bases and J lost 1, with 24 bases in between. The CDR3 runs 18 residues. Germline V gene lookup returns CDR1 SGHAT and CDR2 FQNNGV. The CDR3 DNA sequence: TGTGCCAGCAGGGCGGGGGAACATACTAAACTGATTAACTATGGCTACACCTTC. Its protein is CASRAGEHTKLINYGYTF. The full variable domain, in which reference TRBV11-2 and TRBJ1-2 provide the parts outside the CDR3, is EAGVAQSPRYKIIEKRQSVAFWCNPISGHATLYWYQQILGQGPKLLIQFQNNGVVDDSQLPKDRFSAERLKGVDSTLKIQPAKLEDSAVYLCASRAGEHTKLINYGYTFGSGTRLTVV.

This clone occurred once. The chain links TRBV19 to TRBJ1-4; the D gene is possibly TRBD1 (6 bases). CDR1 LNHDA and CDR2 SQIVND come from the germline V gene (reference sequence). V was cut by 6 bases and J by 4 bases, with 9 bases left in between. This CDR3 region has 13 residues. The CDR3 here is CASSGQINEKLFF. CDR3 nucleotide sequence: TGTGCCAGTAGCGGACAGATTAATGAAAAACTGTTTTTT. Supplemented by reference TRBV19 and TRBJ1-4, the full variable domain reads DGGITQSPKYLFRKEGQNVTLSCEQNLNHDAMYWYRQDPGQGLRLIYYSQIVNDFQKGDIAEGYSVSREKKESFPLTVTSAQKNPTAFYLCASSGQINEKLFFGSGTQLSVL.

The chain joins TRBV7-2 to TRBJ1-1, with a possible D match to TRBD1 (5 bases). The CDR3 runs to 16 residues. In germline, CDR1 is SGHTA, CDR2 FQGNSA. Trimming stripped 5 bases from V and 5 bases from J, with 21 bases between. The CDR3 spells CASSTRGRSVWTEAFF. DNA for the CDR3: TGTGCCAGCAGCACCCGGGGCAGGTCCGTATGGACTGAAGCTTTCTTT.

This clone has a single count. The V call is TRBV11-3, the J call TRBJ2-3, with D possibly being TRBD2 (6 bases). Between the trimmed V and J ends, which lost 5 bases and 0 bases, there was a span of 18 bases. The CDR3 consists of 17 residues. Germline V gives CDR1 SGHNT, CDR2 YENEEA. The CDR3 DNA reads as TGTGCCAGCAGCGAGGAGGCGGGCGGGATCAGCACAGATACGCAGTATTTT. It yields the protein CASSEEAGGISTDTQYF.

A word on this clone: A junction end diverges from the germline sequence, so it may reflect a read error. V is TRBV6-2 or TRBV6-3 and J is TRBJ1-2, with a possible D match to TRBD1 (5 bases). The CDR3 is 15 amino acids. Germline values: CDR1 MNHEY, CDR2 SVGEGT. The CDR3 sequence: CASSKDVDIGFRRDF. The CDR3 DNA reads TGTGCCAGCAGTAAAGACGTGGACATTGGATTTCGACGGGATTTC.

The table lists this clone with a few counts. The J gene is TRBJ2-7, the V gene TRBV27; 8 bases are shared with TRBD1. Germline V gene data show CDR1 as MNHEY and CDR2 as SMNVEV (reference sequence). The CDR3 sequence is 12 residues long. Trimming cost V 3 bases and J 7 bases; bases outside gene matches: 2. In DNA form, the CDR3 reads TGTGCCAGCAGTTTCCGGACAGGGGAGCAGTACTTC. Translation gives CASSFRTGEQYF.

The V call is TRBV7-2, the J call TRBJ2-1; no definite D call. This CDR3 contains 13 residues. Per the germline V gene, CDR1 is SGHTA and CDR2 is FQGNSA. The V gene lost 2 bases and the J gene lost 7 bases, with 9 bases spanning the gap. The CDR3 coding sequence is TGTGCCAGCAGCTTACAGGTCCGGAATGAGCAGTTCTTC. Translating it yields CASSLQVRNEQFF.

V gene TRBV10-3 combines with J gene TRBJ1-1, with 10 bases lining up with TRBD1. Germline assignment: CDR1 ENHRY and CDR2 SYGVKD. The CDR3 spans 13 residues. Trimming took 6 bases from V and 7 from J; bases not matched to a gene: 5. CDR3 nucleotide sequence: TGTGCCATCAGGACGACAGGGGGCGGTGAAGCTTTCTTT. This encodes CAIRTTGGGEAFF.

The chain couples TRBV4-3 to TRBJ2-7; D is perhaps TRBD2 (5 bases). The CDR3 consists of 19 residues. Trimming left V 0 bases short and J 2 bases short, with 23 bases between. In germline, CDR1 is LGHNA, CDR2 YSLEER. The CDR3 region is CASSQDYNRGNLRTYEQYF. DNA of the CDR3: TGCGCCAGCAGCCAAGATTACAATCGGGGTAACCTAAGGACCTACGAGCAGTACTTC.

The chain uses TRBV19 and TRBJ2-2; 7 bases are a match to TRBD1. Germline V CDR1 and CDR2: LNHDA, SQIVND (reference sequence). The CDR3 totals 15 residues. V was clipped by 5 bases and J by 7 bases; unmatched bases: 10. Written as DNA, the CDR3 is TGTGCCAGTAGTCCCAGGACAGGTCGTGGCGGGGAGCTGTTTTTT. Translated: CASSPRTGRGGELFF.

The genes are TRBV6-5 and TRBJ2-7; TRBD1 or TRBD2 may be the D gene (5 bases each). The CDR3 extends over 13 amino acids. V lost 6 bases to trimming and J lost 4 bases, with 13 bases between them. Germline V lookup: CDR1 MNHEY, CDR2 SVGAGI. The CDR3 region is CASRRPGPYEQYF. CDR3 coding DNA: TGTGCCAGCAGACGACCGGGACCTTACGAGCAGTACTTC.

The chain has TRBV5-1 and TRBJ1-1; D gene ambiguous. The CDR3 covers 14 residues. Trimming removed 2 bases at V and 1 base at J, with 9 bases between. CDR1 and CDR2 from the germline V gene are SGHRS and YFSETQ. The CDR3 spells CASSFRHQNTEAFF. In DNA, the CDR3 is TGCGCCAGCAGCTTCCGACACCAGAACACTGAAGCTTTCTTT.

This clone was seen more than once but under ten times. The CDR3 sequence is CASSLLAGSNTGELFF. The CDR3 DNA is TGTGCCAGCAGCCTCCTAGCGGGATCGAACACCGGGGAGCTGTTTTTT. V usage is TRBV4-2 and J usage is TRBJ2-2, with TRBD2 matching over 9 bases. The CDR3 consists of 16 residues. J gave up 0 bases and V 4 bases, and 3 bases lay outside the gene matches. In germline, CDR1 is LGHNA, CDR2 YNFKEQ.

This chain joins TRBV6-2 or TRBV6-3 and TRBJ2-2; D gene unclear. The V end was cut by 2 bases, the J end by 2 bases, with 15 bases between. Per the germline V gene, CDR1 is MNHEY and CDR2 is SVGEGT. CDR3 length: 17 residues. In DNA form, the CDR3 reads TGTGCCAGCAGTTACACCCGTAACTCCTACAACACCGGGGAGCTGTTTTTT. It specifies CASSYTRNSYNTGELFF.

The chain is built from TRBV5-4 and TRBJ2-7; possibly TRBD1 for D (5 bases). The CDR3 is made up of 14 amino acids. V was clipped by 2 bases and J by 1 base, with 10 bases between them. Germline assignment: CDR1 SGHNT and CDR2 YYREEE (reference sequence). The CDR3 is CASSFDQGSYEQYF. DNA of the CDR3: TGTGCCAGCAGCTTTGATCAGGGATCCTACGAGCAGTACTTC.

CDR3 sequence: CASSPSGGPYEAFF. The DNA of the CDR3 is TGTGCCAGCTCCCCATCCGGGGGGCCCTATGAAGCTTTCTTT. J is TRBJ1-1 and V is TRBV18; a weak D match, TRBD1 (6 bases). Trimming cost V 6 bases and J 7 bases, with 18 bases left between them. Per the germline V gene, CDR1 is KGHSH and CDR2 is LQKENI. The CDR3 extends over 14 amino acids.

The rearrangement links TRBV30 to TRBJ1-1; D not certain. With 6 bases removed from V and 8 bases from J, the gap between germline ends came to 7 bases. Germline CDR1 reads GTSNPN; CDR2 reads SVGIG (reference sequence). CDR3 length: 9 residues. Here the CDR3 reads CACLEEAFF. The CDR3 region has the DNA TGTGCCTGCCTCGAAGAAGCTTTCTTT.

The chain uses TRBV27 and TRBJ1-6; possibly TRBD1 for D (6 bases). CDR3 size: 15 residues. Germline CDR1 reads MNHEY; CDR2 reads SMNVEV (reference sequence). The ends were cut back, 10 bases at V and 1 base at J, with 14 bases in the middle. The CDR3 protein is CATQKGGSYNSPLHF. CDR3 DNA: TGTGCCACCCAAAAGGGGGGGTCCTATAATTCACCCCTCCACTTT.

J is TRBJ1-6 and V is TRBV9; D unresolved. The CDR3 length is 13 residues. From germline, CDR1 is SGDLS and CDR2 YYNGEE. With 4 bases removed from V and 7 bases from J, the gap between germline ends came to 9 bases. The CDR3 DNA is TGTGCCAGCAGCCCTCGACTAAATTCACCCCTCCACTTT. Protein: CASSPRLNSPLHF.

The chain employs TRBV28 and TRBJ1-2; no clear D gene. Germline values: CDR1 MDHEN, CDR2 SYDVKM. V was shortened by 5 bases and J by 6 bases, with 16 bases between the two germline ends. CDR3 length: 14 residues. This chain's CDR3 is CASSREGRTHGYTF. CDR3 coding DNA: TGTGCCAGCAGTCGGGAGGGCAGGACGCATGGCTACACCTTC.

This chain uses TRBV29-1 with TRBJ1-3; D is ambiguous. CDR1 and CDR2 (germline): SQVTM, ANQGSEA. The CDR3 consists of 14 residues. With 3 bases removed from V and 0 bases from J, the gap between germline ends came to 9 bases. In DNA form, the CDR3 reads TGCAGCGTTGAGGAGCGATTCTCTGGAAACACCATATATTTT. Translation: CSVEERFSGNTIYF.